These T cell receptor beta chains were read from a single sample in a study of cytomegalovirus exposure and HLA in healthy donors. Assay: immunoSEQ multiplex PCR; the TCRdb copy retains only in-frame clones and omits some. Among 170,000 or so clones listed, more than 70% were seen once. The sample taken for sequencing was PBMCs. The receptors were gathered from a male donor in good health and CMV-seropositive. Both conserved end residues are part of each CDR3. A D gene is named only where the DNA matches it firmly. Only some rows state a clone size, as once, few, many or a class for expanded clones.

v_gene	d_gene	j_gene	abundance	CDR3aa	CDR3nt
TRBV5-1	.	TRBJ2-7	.	CASSDQEVLSYEQYF	TGCGCCAGCAGTGACCAGGAGGTGTTGTCCTACGAGCAGTACTTC
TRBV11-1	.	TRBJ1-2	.	CASSLGVGDGYGYTF	TGTGCCAGCAGCTTAGGAGTCGGAGACGGCTATGGCTACACCTTC
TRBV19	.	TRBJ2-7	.	CASSTGVGPYEQYF	TGTGCCAGTAGTACAGGGGTGGGCCCCTACGAGCAGTACTTC
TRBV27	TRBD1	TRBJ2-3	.	CASIKTRTGAADTQYF	TGTGCCAGCATCAAAACCCGGACAGGGGCGGCAGATACACAGTATTTT
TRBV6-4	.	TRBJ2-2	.	CASSDSRQDTGVTGELFF	TGTGCCAGCAGTGACTCGAGACAGGACACCGGGGTCACCGGGGAGCTGTTTTTT
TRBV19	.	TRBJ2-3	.	CASSMLQGHDTQYF	TGTGCCAGTAGTATGCTCCAGGGGCACGATACGCAGTATTTT
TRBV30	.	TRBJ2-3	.	CAWRSSFHTDTQYF	TGTGCCTGGAGAAGTAGCTTTCACACAGATACGCAGTATTTT
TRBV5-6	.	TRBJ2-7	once	CASSPNPGFEQYF	TGTGCCAGCAGCCCGAACCCAGGGTTCGAGCAGTACTTC
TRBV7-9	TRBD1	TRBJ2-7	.	CSSSSSGDRPYEQYF	TGTTCCAGCAGCTCTAGTGGGGACAGACCCTACGAGCAGTACTTC
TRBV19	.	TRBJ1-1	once	CASSPRTDEAFF	TGTGCCAGTAGTCCAAGGACAGATGAAGCTTTCTTT
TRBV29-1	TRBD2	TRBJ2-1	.	CSVQRTSGYNEQFF	TGCAGCGTCCAACGGACTAGCGGGTACAATGAGCAGTTCTTC
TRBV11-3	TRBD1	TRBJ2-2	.	CASSLPGQGESELFF	TGTGCCAGCAGCTTACCAGGACAGGGGGAGTCGGAGCTGTTTTTT
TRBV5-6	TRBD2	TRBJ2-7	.	CASSLPTSGAYEQYF	TGTGCCAGCAGCTTGCCGACTAGCGGAGCCTACGAGCAGTACTTC
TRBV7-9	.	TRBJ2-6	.	CASSLGRGTSGANVLTF	TGTGCCAGCAGCTTAGGAAGGGGGACCTCTGGGGCCAACGTCCTGACTTTC
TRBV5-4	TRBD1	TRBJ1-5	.	CASSPGGQSNQPQHF	TGTGCCAGCAGCCCAGGGGGGCAGAGCAATCAGCCCCAGCATTTT
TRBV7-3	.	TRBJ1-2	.	CASSATGFAYGYTF	TGTGCCAGCAGCGCGACAGGATTTGCCTATGGCTACACCTTC
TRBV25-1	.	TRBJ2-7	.	CASGDIYEQYF	TGTGCCAGCGGCGACATTTACGAGCAGTACTTC
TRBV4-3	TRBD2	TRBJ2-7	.	CASSQDPASGKAGEQYF	TGCGCCAGCAGCCAAGATCCAGCTAGCGGGAAAGCGGGCGAGCAGTACTTC
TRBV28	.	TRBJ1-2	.	CASSYQNYGYTF	TGTGCCAGCAGTTATCAGAACTATGGCTACACCTTC
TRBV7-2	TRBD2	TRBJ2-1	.	CASSSSGGSYNEQFF	TGTGCCAGCAGCTCTAGCGGGGGGTCCTACAATGAGCAGTTCTTC
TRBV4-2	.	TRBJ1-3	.	CASSPGAGVAGNTIYF	TGTGCCAGCAGCCCAGGTGCGGGGGTGGCAGGAAACACCATATATTTT
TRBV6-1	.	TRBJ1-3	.	CAHGRPGSGNTIYF	TGTGCCCACGGGAGGCCCGGATCTGGAAACACCATATATTTT
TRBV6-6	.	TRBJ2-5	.	CASSPRERETQYF	TGTGCCAGCAGTCCACGTGAGAGGGAGACCCAGTACTTC
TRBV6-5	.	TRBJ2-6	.	CASSFSNGIGANVLTF	TGTGCCAGCAGTTTCTCCAACGGGATTGGGGCCAACGTCCTGACTTTC
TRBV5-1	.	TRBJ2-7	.	CASSLALARSSYEQYF	TGCGCCAGCAGCTTGGCCCTAGCGAGGAGCTCCTACGAGCAGTACTTC
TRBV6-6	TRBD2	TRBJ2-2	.	CASSHTSGRAPGELFF	TGTGCCAGCAGTCATACTAGCGGGAGGGCCCCCGGGGAGCTGTTTTTT
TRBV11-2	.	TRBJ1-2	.	CASSSGVGGYGYTF	TGTGCCAGCAGCTCCGGGGTCGGGGGCTATGGCTACACCTTC
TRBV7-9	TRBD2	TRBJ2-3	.	CASSLVVAGGIADTQYF	TGTGCCAGCAGCTTAGTCGTAGCGGGAGGTATCGCAGATACGCAGTATTTT
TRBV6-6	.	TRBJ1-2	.	CASSYSGYTF	TGTGCCAGCAGTTACAGCGGCTACACCTTC
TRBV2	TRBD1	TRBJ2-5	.	CASRQGAETQYF	TGTGCCAGCCGACAGGGGGCGGAGACCCAGTACTTC
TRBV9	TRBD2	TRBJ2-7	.	CASSNRLAGDRGEQYF	TGTGCCAGCAGCAACCGACTAGCGGGAGATCGGGGCGAGCAGTACTTC
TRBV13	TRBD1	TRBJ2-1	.	CASSLEGAGYNEQFF	TGTGCCAGCAGCTTAGAGGGGGCGGGTTACAATGAGCAGTTCTTC
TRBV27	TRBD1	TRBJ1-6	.	CASSPETGYNSPLHF	TGTGCCAGCAGTCCAGAGACAGGGTATAATTCACCCCTCCACTTT
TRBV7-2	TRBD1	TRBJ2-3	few	CASSLTGGSDTQYF	TGTGCCAGCAGCTTGACAGGGGGCAGTGATACGCAGTATTTT
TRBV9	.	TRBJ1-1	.	CASSVELGSTEAFF	TGTGCCAGCAGCGTAGAGTTGGGCAGCACTGAAGCTTTCTTT
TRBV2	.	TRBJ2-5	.	CASRRDRYEEETQYF	TGTGCCAGCAGGCGGGACAGATACGAGGAAGAGACCCAGTACTTC
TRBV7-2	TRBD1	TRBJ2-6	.	CASSLGGQGNGGANVLTF	TGTGCCAGCAGCTTAGGGGGACAGGGTAACGGTGGGGCCAACGTCCTGACTTTC
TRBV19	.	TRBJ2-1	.	CASSMRQGNEQFF	TGTGCCAGTAGTATGCGGCAGGGGAATGAGCAGTTCTTC
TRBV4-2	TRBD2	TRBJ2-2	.	CASSQGQRGTGELFF	TGTGCCAGCAGCCAAGGCCAGCGGGGGACCGGGGAGCTGTTTTTT